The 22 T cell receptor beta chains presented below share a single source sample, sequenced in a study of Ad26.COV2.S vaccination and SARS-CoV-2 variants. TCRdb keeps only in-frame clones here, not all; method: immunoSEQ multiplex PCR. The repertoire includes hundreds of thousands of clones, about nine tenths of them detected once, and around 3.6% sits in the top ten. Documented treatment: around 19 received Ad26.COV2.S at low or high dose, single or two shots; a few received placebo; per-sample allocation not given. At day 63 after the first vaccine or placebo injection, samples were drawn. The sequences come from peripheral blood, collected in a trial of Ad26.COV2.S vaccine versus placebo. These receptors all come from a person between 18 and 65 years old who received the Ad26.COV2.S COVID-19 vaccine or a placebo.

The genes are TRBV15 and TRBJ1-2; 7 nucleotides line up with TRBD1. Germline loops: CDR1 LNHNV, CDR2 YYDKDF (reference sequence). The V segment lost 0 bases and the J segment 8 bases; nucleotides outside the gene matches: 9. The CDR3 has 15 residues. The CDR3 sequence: CATSRDFQRQGGYTF. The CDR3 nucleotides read TGTGCCACCAGCAGAGATTTCCAAAGACAGGGCGGCTACACCTTC. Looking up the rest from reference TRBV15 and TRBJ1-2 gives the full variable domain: DAMVIQNPRYQVTQFGKPVTLSCSQTLNHNVMYWYQQKSSQAPKLLFHYYDKDFNNEADTPDNFQSRRPNTSFCFLDIRSPGLGDTAMYLCATSRDFQRQGGYTFGSGTRLTVV.

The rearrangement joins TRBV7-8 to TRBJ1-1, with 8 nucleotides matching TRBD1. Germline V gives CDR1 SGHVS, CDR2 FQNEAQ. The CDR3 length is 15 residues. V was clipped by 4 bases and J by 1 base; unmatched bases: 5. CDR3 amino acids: CASSSDTGGNTEAFF. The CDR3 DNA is TGTGCCAGCAGCTCTGATACAGGGGGGAACACTGAAGCTTTCTTT.

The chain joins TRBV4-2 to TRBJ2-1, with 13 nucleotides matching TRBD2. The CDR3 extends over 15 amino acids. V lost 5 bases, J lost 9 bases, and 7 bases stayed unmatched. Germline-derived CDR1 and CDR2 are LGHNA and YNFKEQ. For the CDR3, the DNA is TGTGCCAGCAGCGCCACTAGCGGGGGGGCCCTTGAGCAGTTCTTC. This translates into CASSATSGGALEQFF.

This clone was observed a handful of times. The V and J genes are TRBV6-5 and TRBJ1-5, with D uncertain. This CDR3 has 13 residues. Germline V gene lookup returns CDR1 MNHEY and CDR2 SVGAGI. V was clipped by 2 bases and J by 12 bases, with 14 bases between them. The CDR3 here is CASSYGAGVFQHF. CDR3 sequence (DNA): TGTGCCAGCAGTTACGGAGCTGGCGTCTTCCAGCATTTT.

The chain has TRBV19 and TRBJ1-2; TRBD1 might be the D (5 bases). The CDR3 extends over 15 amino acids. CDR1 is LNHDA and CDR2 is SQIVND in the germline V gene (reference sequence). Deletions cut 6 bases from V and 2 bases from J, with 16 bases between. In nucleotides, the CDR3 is TGTGCCAGTAGCCCCGACAGCTTCCTCAACTATGGCTACACCTTC. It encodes CASSPDSFLNYGYTF.

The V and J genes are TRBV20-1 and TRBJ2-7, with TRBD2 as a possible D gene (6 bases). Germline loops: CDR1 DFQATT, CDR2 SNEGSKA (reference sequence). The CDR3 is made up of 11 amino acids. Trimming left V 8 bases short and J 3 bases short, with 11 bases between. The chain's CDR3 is CSWGELYEQYF. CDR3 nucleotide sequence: TGCAGTTGGGGGGAGCTCTACGAGCAGTACTTC.

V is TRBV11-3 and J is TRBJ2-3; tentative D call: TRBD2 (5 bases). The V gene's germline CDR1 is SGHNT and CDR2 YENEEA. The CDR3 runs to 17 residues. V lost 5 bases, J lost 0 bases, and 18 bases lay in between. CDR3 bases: TGTGCCAGCAGCCCCCTCCGGGGAGAGACAAGCACAGATACGCAGTATTTT. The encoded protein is CASSPLRGETSTDTQYF.

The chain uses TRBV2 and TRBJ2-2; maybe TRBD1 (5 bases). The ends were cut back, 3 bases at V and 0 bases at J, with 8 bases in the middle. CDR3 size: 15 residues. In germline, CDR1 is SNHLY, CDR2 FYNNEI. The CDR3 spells CASSERTTNTGELFF. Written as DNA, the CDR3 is TGTGCCAGCAGTGAGAGGACAACGAACACCGGGGAGCTGTTTTTT.

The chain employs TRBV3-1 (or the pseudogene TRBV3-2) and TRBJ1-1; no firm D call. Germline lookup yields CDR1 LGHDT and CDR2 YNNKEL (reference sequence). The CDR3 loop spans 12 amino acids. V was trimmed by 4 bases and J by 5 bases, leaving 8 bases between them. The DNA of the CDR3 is TGTGCCAGCAGCCGCTGGGAGACTGAAGCTTTCTTT. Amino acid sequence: CASSRWETEAFF.

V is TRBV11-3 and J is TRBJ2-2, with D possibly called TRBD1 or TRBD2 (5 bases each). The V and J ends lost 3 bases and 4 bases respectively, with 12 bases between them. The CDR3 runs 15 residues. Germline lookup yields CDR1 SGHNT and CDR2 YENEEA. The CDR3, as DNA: TGTGCCAGCAGCTTCTCCGGGGCCGGCACCGGGGAGCTGTTTTTT. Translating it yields CASSFSGAGTGELFF.

The CDR3 reads CASSEQWNQPQHF. CDR3 nucleotide sequence: TGCGCCAGCAGCGAGCAGTGGAATCAGCCCCAGCATTTT. The rearrangement joins TRBV4-1 to TRBJ1-5, with unresolved D. CDR3 length equals 13 residues. Germline CDR1 reads MGHRA; CDR2 reads YSYEKL. The V end lost 5 bases, the J end lost 4 bases, and 9 bases lay between the germline ends.

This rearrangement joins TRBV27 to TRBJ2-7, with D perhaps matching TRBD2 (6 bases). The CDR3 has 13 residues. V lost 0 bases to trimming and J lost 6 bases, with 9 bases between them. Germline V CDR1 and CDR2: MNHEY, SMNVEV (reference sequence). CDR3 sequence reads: CASSLSSGGEQYF. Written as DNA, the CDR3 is TGTGCCAGCAGTTTATCGTCCGGGGGCGAGCAGTACTTC.

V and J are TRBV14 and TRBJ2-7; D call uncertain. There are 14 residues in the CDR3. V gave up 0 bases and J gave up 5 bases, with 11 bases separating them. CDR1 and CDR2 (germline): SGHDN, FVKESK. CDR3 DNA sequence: TGTGCCAGCAGCCAAGATAGACTGGTCGACGAGCAGTACTTC. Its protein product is CASSQDRLVDEQYF.

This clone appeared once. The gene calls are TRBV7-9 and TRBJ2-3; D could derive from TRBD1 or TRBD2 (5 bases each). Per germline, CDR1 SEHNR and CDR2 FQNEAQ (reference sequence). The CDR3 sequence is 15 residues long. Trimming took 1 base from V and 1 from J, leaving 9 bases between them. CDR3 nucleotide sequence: TGTGCCAGCAGCTTAGGTGGGGGACGCACAGATACGCAGTATTTT. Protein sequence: CASSLGGGRTDTQYF.

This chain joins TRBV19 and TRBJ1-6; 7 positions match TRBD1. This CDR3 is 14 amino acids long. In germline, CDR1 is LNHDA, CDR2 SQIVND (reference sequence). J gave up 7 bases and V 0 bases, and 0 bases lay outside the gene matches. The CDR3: CASSIDRGNSPLHF. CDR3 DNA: TGTGCCAGTAGTATAGACAGGGGGAATTCACCCCTCCACTTT.

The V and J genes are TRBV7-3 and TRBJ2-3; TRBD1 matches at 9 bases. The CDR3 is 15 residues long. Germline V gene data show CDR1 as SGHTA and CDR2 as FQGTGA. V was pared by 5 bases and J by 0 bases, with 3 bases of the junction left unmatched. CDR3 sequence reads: CASSQQGASTDTQYF. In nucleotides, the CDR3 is TGTGCCAGCAGCCAACAGGGGGCTAGCACAGATACGCAGTATTTT.

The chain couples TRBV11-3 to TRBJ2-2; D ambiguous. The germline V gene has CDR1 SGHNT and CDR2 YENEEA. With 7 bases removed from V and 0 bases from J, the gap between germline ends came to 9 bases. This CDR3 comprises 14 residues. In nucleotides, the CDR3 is TGTGCCAGCAAGCCGGGCTCGAACACCGGGGAGCTGTTTTTT. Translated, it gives CASKPGSNTGELFF.

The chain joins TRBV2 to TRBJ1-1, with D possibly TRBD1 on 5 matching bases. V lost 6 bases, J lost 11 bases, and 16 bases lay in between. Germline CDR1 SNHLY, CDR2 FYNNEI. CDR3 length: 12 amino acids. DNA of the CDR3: TGTGCCAGCAGACCCTGGGAGGGGACGGCTTTCTTT. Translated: CASRPWEGTAFF.

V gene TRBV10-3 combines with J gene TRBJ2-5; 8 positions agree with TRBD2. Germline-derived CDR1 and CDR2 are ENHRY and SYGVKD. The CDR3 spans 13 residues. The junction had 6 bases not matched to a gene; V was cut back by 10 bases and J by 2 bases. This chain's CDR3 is CATSGGQQETQYF. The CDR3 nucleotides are TGTGCCACAAGCGGGGGCCAGCAAGAGACCCAGTACTTC.

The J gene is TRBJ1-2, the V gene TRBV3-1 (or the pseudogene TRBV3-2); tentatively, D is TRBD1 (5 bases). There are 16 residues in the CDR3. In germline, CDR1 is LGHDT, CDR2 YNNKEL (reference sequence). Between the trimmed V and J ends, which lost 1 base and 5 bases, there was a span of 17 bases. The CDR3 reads CASSQGPNRIPYGYTF. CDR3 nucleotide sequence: TGTGCCAGCAGCCAAGGCCCCAACAGGATTCCGTATGGCTACACCTTC.

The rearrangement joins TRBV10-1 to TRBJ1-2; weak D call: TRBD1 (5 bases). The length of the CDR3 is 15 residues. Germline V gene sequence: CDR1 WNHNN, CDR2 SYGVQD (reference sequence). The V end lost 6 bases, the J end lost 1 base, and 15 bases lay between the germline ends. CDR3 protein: CASRRDAEVNYGYTF. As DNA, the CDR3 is TGCGCCAGCAGACGGGACGCGGAAGTTAACTATGGCTACACCTTC.

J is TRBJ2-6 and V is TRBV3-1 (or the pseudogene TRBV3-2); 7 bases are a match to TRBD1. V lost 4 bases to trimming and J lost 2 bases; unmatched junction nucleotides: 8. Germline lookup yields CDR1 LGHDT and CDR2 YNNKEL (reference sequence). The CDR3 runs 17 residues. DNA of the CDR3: TGTGCCAGCAGCCCCCCCGGTGACAGGGCTGGGGCCAACGTCCTGACTTTC. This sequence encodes CASSPPGDRAGANVLTF.